The 20 T cell receptor beta chains below were found in one sample sequenced in a study of T cell repertoires in cytomegalovirus infection. TCRdb called the reads again in MiXCR, with one record for every CDR3 protein. The sample yields over 150,000 distinct CDR3 sequences, roughly 17% seen once. The sequenced sample was CD8+ T cells from PBMCs. Receptors were obtained from a human donor in good health (CMV status not recorded). Some clones in this sample may be carry-over from other donors' samples.

This clonotype was seen only a few times. The rearrangement links TRBV7-2 to TRBJ1-6; D unclear. CDR1 and CDR2 (germline): SGHTA, FQGNSA. This CDR3 has 17 residues. Between the trimmed V and J ends, which lost 4 bases and 0 bases, there was a span of 13 bases. CDR3 amino acids: CASSSRTHTSYNSPLHF. In nucleotides, the CDR3 is TGTGCCAGCAGCTCCCGGACCCATACCTCCTATAATTCACCCCTCCACTTT.

In this sample, this clonotype turned up a few times. V and J are TRBV14 and TRBJ2-1; D is tentatively TRBD1 or TRBD2 (5 bases each). The CDR3 sequence is 16 residues long. Germline V gene lookup returns CDR1 SGHDN and CDR2 FVKESK. Between the trimmed V and J ends, which lost 0 bases and 8 bases, there was a span of 17 bases. CDR3 sequence: CASSQDYRGALDEQFF. The CDR3 DNA reads TGTGCCAGCAGCCAAGATTACCGAGGGGCCCTAGATGAGCAGTTCTTC.

There are a few counts of this clonotype. The chain is built from TRBV20-1 and TRBJ2-7, with D unresolved. Germline values: CDR1 DFQATT, CDR2 SNEGSKA (reference sequence). The CDR3 extends over 13 amino acids. The V gene lost 6 bases and the J gene lost 3 bases, with 15 bases spanning the gap. This CDR3 is CSAPWGKLYEQYF. DNA for the CDR3: TGCAGTGCCCCGTGGGGAAAACTCTACGAGCAGTACTTC.

CDR3: CASRLQASGANVLTF. In nucleotides, the CDR3 is TGTGCCAGTAGACTACAGGCCTCTGGGGCCAACGTCCTGACTTTC. V gene TRBV19 combines with J gene TRBJ2-6; possible D gene TRBD1, 5 bases. The V gene's germline CDR1 is LNHDA and CDR2 SQIVND (reference sequence). The CDR3 extends over 15 amino acids. V lost 6 bases, J lost 0 bases, and 9 bases lay in between.

This clonotype was found a few times. This chain connects TRBV7-9 to TRBJ1-5; 9 nucleotides agree with TRBD1. CDR3 length: 19 residues. The germline V gene encodes CDR1 SEHNR and CDR2 FQNEAQ (reference sequence). The J segment lost 1 base and the V segment lost 4 bases, leaving 14 bases of the junction unmatched. The CDR3 loop is CASSSISGTGIGSNQPQHF. The CDR3 coding sequence is TGTGCCAGCAGCTCGATCTCCGGGACAGGGATTGGGAGCAATCAGCCCCAGCATTTT.

This clonotype was found a few times. The chain joins TRBV12-3 or TRBV12-4 to TRBJ2-5; 9 bases are a match to TRBD2. The ends lost 8 bases at V and 0 bases at J; junction bases unmatched: 7. The CDR3 runs 15 residues. The chain's CDR3 is CASSTVAGDQETQYF. CDR3 DNA sequence: TGTGCCAGCTCTACAGTAGCGGGGGACCAAGAGACCCAGTACTTC.

The chain couples TRBV6-6 to TRBJ1-2; D gene unclear. In germline, CDR1 is MNHNY, CDR2 SVGAGI (reference sequence). The V end was cut by 3 bases, the J end by 6 bases, with 17 bases between. This CDR3 region has 15 residues. CDR3 sequence (DNA): TGTGCCAGCAGTTATTCGGTTGTAGGGTTAGATGGCTACACCTTC. Translation: CASSYSVVGLDGYTF.

The chain recombines TRBV14 with TRBJ1-1; no clear D. Germline assignment: CDR1 SGHDN and CDR2 FVKESK. CDR3 length: 12 amino acids. V lost 0 bases and J 11 bases, leaving 10 bases between the germline ends. The CDR3 nucleotides are TGTGCCAGCAGCCAAGACGGGGTAAGGGCTTTCTTT. Translating gives CASSQDGVRAFF.

V gene TRBV6-6 combines with J gene TRBJ2-1; D call uncertain. Germline lookup yields CDR1 MNHNY and CDR2 SVGAGI (reference sequence). V was clipped by 10 bases and J by 6 bases, with 13 bases between them. The CDR3 contains 12 residues. CDR3 in amino acids: CATEQDGNEQFF. CDR3 DNA sequence: TGTGCCACCGAGCAAGATGGCAATGAGCAGTTCTTC.

This clonotype was observed once. This chain joins TRBV6-1 and TRBJ2-3; D is possibly TRBD1 or TRBD2 (5 bases each). V lost 11 bases and J 4 bases, leaving 13 bases between the germline ends. The CDR3 is 12 amino acids. Germline V gene data show CDR1 as MNHNS and CDR2 as SASEGT. CDR3 DNA sequence: TGTGCCGAGGGCCCGGGGCCAGATACGCAGTATTTT. Translating it yields CAEGPGPDTQYF.

This clonotype was picked up a small number of times. V usage is TRBV7-9 and J usage is TRBJ1-2, with TRBD1 matching 7 bases. The CDR3 length is 14 residues. Unmatched junction bases numbered 2, after V lost 4 bases and J lost 0 bases. Per the germline V gene, CDR1 is SEHNR and CDR2 is FQNEAQ (reference sequence). Here the CDR3 DNA reads TGTGCCAGCAGCTCAGGGGGATCTAACTATGGCTACACCTTC. It encodes CASSSGGSNYGYTF.

This clonotype occurred a few times. The chain is built from TRBV25-1 and TRBJ2-5; D remains unclear. Trimming shortened V by 2 bases and J by 2 bases, and 6 bases separated the two germline ends. There are 13 residues in the CDR3. CDR1 MGHDK and CDR2 SYGVNS come from the germline V gene. The CDR3 DNA is TGTGCCAGCAGTGAACTTGGACAAGAGACCCAGTACTTC. Protein sequence: CASSELGQETQYF.

This chain uses TRBV7-2 with TRBJ2-2; D gene uncertain. This CDR3 contains 13 residues. V gave up 2 bases and J gave up 4 bases, with 5 bases separating them. Germline V lookup: CDR1 SGHTA, CDR2 FQGNSA. The CDR3, as DNA: TGTGCCAGCAGCTTAACGGTCACCGGGGAGCTGTTTTTT. It is translated as CASSLTVTGELFF.

This clonotype was seen more than once but under ten times. The rearrangement links TRBV15 to TRBJ1-1; D is uncertain. The germline V gene has CDR1 LNHNV and CDR2 YYDKDF (reference sequence). This CDR3 comprises 14 residues. The V end lost 5 bases, the J end lost 6 bases, and 16 bases lay between the germline ends. The CDR3 is CATSPNRGGAEAFF. CDR3 coding DNA: TGTGCCACCAGCCCTAATCGGGGAGGTGCTGAAGCTTTCTTT. Supplemented by reference TRBV15 and TRBJ1-1, the full variable domain reads DAMVIQNPRYQVTQFGKPVTLSCSQTLNHNVMYWYQQKSSQAPKLLFHYYDKDFNNEADTPDNFQSRRPNTSFCFLDIRSPGLGDTAMYLCATSPNRGGAEAFFGQGTRLTVV.

The rearrangement joins TRBV29-1 to TRBJ2-1, with D unclear. The CDR3 contains 14 residues. Trimming cost V 2 bases and J 0 bases, with 8 bases left between them. Germline V gives CDR1 SQVTM, CDR2 ANQGSEA. CDR3 DNA sequence: TGCAGCGTTGAATGGGTAAGCTCCTACAATGAGCAGTTCTTC. Translating it yields CSVEWVSSYNEQFF.

The chain employs TRBV2 and TRBJ2-1, with D hard to call. The CDR3 is 14 residues long. The germline V and J ends were trimmed by 2 bases and 3 bases, with 8 bases remaining between them. Germline V gene sequence: CDR1 SNHLY, CDR2 FYNNEI. The CDR3 coding sequence is TGTGCCAGCAGTGAAAACACGAACTACAATGAGCAGTTCTTC. Translating it yields CASSENTNYNEQFF.

The CDR3 reads CASSYRAYEAFF. CDR3 nucleotides: TGTGCCAGCAGCTACCGGGCCTATGAAGCTTTCTTT. The rearrangement uses TRBV7-8 and TRBJ1-1; D gene unclear. V was pared by 4 bases and J by 7 bases, with 10 bases between. CDR3 length equals 12 residues. Germline V CDR1 and CDR2: SGHVS, FQNEAQ.

V is TRBV14 and J is TRBJ1-5; D remains unclear. Trimming shortened V by 1 base and J by 4 bases, and 8 bases separated the two germline ends. This CDR3 has 14 residues. From germline, CDR1 is SGHDN and CDR2 FVKESK. The DNA of the CDR3 is TGTGCCAGCAGCCAAGGAGATCTTAATCAGCCCCAGCATTTT. Protein: CASSQGDLNQPQHF.

The gene calls are TRBV7-9 and TRBJ2-3; 7 bases match TRBD1. V dropped 5 bases and J dropped 4; count of bases not matched to a gene: 12. The CDR3 length is 16 residues. Per the germline V gene, CDR1 is SEHNR and CDR2 is FQNEAQ (reference sequence). The CDR3 DNA reads TGTGCCAGCAGCATTCCCCGACAGGGCGATGCAGATACGCAGTATTTT. This codes for CASSIPRQGDADTQYF.

The chain joins TRBV6-2 or TRBV6-3 to TRBJ2-7; D uncertain. Trimming took off 1 base at V and 2 bases at J, with 24 bases between the two ends. The CDR3 covers 19 residues. Per the germline V gene, CDR1 is MNHEY and CDR2 is SVGEGT. The CDR3 is CASSYYDTHRDRQTYEQYF. In DNA form, the CDR3 reads TGTGCCAGCAGTTACTACGATACCCACCGAGACCGACAAACCTACGAGCAGTACTTC.